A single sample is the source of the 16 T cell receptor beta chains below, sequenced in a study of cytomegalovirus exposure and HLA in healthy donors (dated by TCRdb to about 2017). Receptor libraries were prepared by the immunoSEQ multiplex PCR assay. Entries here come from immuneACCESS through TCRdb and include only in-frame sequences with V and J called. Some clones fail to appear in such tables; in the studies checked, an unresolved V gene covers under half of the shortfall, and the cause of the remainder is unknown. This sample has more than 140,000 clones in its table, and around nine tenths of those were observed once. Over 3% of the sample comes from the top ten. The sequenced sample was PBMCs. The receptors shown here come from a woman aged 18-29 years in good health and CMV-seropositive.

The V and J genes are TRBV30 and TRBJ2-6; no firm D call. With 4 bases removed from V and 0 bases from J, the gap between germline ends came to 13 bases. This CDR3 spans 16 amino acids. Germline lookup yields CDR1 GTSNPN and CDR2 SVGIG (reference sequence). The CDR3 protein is CAWIQVSYSGANVLTF. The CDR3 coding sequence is TGTGCCTGGATTCAGGTATCCTACTCTGGGGCCAACGTCCTGACTTTC.

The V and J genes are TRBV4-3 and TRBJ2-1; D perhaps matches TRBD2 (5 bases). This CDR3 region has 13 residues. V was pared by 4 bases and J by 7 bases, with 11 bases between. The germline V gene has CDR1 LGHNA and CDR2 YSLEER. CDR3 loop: CASSPVRGNEQFF. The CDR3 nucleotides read TGCGCCAGCAGCCCAGTACGGGGAAATGAGCAGTTCTTC.

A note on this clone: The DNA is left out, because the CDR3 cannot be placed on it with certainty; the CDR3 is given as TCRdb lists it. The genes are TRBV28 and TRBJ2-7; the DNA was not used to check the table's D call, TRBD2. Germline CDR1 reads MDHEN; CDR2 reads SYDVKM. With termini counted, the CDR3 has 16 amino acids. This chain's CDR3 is CASSFGAGTSTYEQYF.

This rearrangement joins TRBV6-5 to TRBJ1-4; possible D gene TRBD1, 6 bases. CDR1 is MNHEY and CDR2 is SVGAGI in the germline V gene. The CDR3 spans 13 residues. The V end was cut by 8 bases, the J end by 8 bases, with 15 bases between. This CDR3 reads CASWGREEEKLFF. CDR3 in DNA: TGTGCCAGCTGGGGGCGGGAGGAAGAAAAACTGTTTTTT.

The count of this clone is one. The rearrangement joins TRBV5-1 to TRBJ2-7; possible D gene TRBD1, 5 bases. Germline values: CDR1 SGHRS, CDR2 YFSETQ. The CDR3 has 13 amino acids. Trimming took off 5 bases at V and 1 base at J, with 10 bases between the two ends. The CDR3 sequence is CASSEQESYEQYF. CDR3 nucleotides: TGCGCCAGCAGTGAACAGGAGTCCTACGAGCAGTACTTC.

CDR3 DNA: TGTGCCAGTAGTATAAGGGGTGGGGCGGACGAGCAGTACTTC. Encoded protein: CASSIRGGADEQYF. The rearrangement uses TRBV19 and TRBJ2-7, with D perhaps TRBD1 (5 bases). CDR3 length: 14 residues. CDR1 is LNHDA and CDR2 is SQIVND in the germline V gene (reference sequence). Trimming stripped 2 bases from V and 5 bases from J, with 13 bases between.

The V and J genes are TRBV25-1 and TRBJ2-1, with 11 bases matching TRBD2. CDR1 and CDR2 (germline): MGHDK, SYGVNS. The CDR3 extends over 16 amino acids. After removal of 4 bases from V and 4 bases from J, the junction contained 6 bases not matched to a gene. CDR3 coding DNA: TGTGCCAGCAGTGGCTACGGGACTAGCGGTTACAATGAGCAGTTCTTC. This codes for CASSGYGTSGYNEQFF.

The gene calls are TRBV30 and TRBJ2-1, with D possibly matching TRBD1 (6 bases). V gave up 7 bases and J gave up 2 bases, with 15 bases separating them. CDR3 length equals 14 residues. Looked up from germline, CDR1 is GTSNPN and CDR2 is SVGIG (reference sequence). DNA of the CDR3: TGTGCCTATTCAGGGGAATCGACCTACAATGAGCAGTTCTTC. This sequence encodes CAYSGESTYNEQFF.

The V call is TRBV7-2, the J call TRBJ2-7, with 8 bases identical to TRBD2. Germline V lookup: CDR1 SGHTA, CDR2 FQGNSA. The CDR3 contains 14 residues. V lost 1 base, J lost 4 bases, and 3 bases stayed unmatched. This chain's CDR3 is CASSLEAGAYEQYF. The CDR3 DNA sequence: TGTGCCAGCAGCTTAGAAGCGGGAGCTTACGAGCAGTACTTC. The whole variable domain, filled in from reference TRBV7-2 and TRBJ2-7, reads GAGVSQSPSNKVTEKGKDVELRCDPISGHTALYWYRQSLGQGLEFLIYFQGNSAPDKSGLPSDRFSAERTGGSVSTLTIQRTQQEDSAVYLCASSLEAGAYEQYFGPGTRLTVT.

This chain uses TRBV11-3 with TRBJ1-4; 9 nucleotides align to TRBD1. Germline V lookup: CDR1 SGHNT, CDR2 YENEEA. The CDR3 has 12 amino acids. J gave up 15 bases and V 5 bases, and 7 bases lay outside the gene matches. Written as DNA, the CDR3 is TGTGCCAGCAGCGAAGCGCGGGACAGGGTGTTTTTT. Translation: CASSEARDRVFF.

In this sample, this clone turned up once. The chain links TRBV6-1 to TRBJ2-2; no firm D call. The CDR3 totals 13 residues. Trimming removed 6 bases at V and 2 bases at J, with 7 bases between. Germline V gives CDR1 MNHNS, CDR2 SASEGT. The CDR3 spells CASSLLNTGELFF. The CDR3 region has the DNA TGTGCCAGCAGCCTACTTAACACCGGGGAGCTGTTTTTT.

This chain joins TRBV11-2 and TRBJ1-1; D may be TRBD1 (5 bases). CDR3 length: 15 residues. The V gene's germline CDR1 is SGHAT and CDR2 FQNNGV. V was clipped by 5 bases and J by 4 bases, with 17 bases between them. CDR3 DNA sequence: TGTGCCAGCAGCGCACCGACAAGCCAGGGCACTGAAGCTTTCTTT. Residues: CASSAPTSQGTEAFF. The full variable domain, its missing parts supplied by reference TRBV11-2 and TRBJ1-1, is EAGVAQSPRYKIIEKRQSVAFWCNPISGHATLYWYQQILGQGPKLLIQFQNNGVVDDSQLPKDRFSAERLKGVDSTLKIQPAKLEDSAVYLCASSAPTSQGTEAFFGQGTRLTVV.

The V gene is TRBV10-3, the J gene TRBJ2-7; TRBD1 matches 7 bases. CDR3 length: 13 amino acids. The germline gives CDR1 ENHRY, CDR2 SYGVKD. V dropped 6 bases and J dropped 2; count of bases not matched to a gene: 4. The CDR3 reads CAIRLDRTYEQYF. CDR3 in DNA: TGTGCCATCAGGCTGGACAGGACCTACGAGCAGTACTTC.

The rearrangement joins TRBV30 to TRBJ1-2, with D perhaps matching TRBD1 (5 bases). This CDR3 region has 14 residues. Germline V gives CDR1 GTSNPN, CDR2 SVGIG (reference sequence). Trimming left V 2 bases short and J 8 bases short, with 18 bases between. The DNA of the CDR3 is TGTGCCTGGAGTTTTGGGACTGGCCGTCTCGGCTACACCTTC. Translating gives CAWSFGTGRLGYTF.

CDR3 bases: TGTGCCAGCAACCTCAGGGGGGACTACGAGCAGTACTTC. Encoded protein: CASNLRGDYEQYF. The rearrangement uses TRBV6-5 and TRBJ2-7; the D gene is possibly TRBD1 (7 bases). The length of the CDR3 is 13 residues. Germline CDR1 MNHEY, CDR2 SVGAGI. The germline V and J ends were trimmed by 7 bases and 3 bases, with 13 bases remaining between them.

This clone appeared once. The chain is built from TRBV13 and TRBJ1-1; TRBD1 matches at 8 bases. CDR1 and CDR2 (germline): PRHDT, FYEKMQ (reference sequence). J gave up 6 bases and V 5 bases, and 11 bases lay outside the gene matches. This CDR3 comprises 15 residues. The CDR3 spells CASSPRTGSVPEAFF. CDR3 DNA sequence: TGTGCCAGCAGCCCCAGGACAGGGTCCGTCCCTGAAGCTTTCTTT.